This note documents a single T cell receptor (beta chain) sequence. The sample is drawn from a study of blood T cell repertoires in COVID-19. Study-wide background: The origin of the acute and convalescent COVID-19 samples was the United States, Italy and Spain.

Per the authors' pipeline: For nucleated cells, counts were estimated from reference gene primer amplification. Measured with immunoSEQ multiplex PCR; TCRdb has only the in-frame clones, and not every one. For V, J and clone size, that table is used; D and trimming come from the DNA. This table has 150,000 to 200,000 clones, approximately 90% appearing once. V lost 2 bases to trimming and J lost 10 bases, with 9 bases between them. CDR1 and CDR2 (germline): SGHDN, FVKESK. This CDR3 region has 13 residues. V and J are TRBV14 and TRBJ1-6; a weak D match, TRBD1 (6 bases). Specimen: peripheral blood. This TCR derives from a man aged 18 to 29 who had recovered from COVID-19. The CDR3 spells CASSQQGRSPLHF. CDR3 coding DNA: TGTGCCAGCAGCCAACAGGGGCGGTCACCCCTCCACTTT.